This TCR beta chain was obtained from a study of blood T cells in healthy people across ages. Peripheral blood was drawn, roughly 10 milliliters per donor. The use of a sample-barcoded 5' primer and a J-beta primer mix characterized a second PCR of roughly 6 to 11 cycles. MiXCR, run by TCRdb on the 5' RACE reads, gives a single entry per CDR3 protein. The sample carries hundreds of thousands of distinct CDR3 sequences, roughly 50% recorded once. The germline CDR1 and CDR2 sequences are MDHEN and SYDVKM. This CDR3 region has 11 residues. The chain uses TRBV28 and TRBJ2-5; D ambiguous. The DNA matches TRBJ2-7 better at its end, which makes the J call doubtful. The sequencing sample was made of blood. This receptor was obtained from a man aged 40-49 years in good health. For the CDR3, the DNA is TGTGCCAGCAGTTTTGCGGACGAGCAGTACTTC. Its protein is CASSFADEQYF.